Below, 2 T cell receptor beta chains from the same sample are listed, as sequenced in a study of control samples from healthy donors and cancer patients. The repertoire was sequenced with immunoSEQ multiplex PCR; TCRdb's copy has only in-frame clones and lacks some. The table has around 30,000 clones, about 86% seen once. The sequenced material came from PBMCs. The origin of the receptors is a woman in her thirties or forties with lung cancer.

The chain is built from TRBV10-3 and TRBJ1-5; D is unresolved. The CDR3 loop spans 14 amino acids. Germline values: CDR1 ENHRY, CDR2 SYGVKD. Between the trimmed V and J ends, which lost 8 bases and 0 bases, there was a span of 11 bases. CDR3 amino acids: CAIDEGYSNQPQHF. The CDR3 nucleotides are TGTGCCATCGACGAGGGTTATAGCAATCAGCCCCAGCATTTT.

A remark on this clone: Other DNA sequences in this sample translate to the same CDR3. This CDR3 reads CASSPDTSSYNEQFF. CDR3 in DNA: TGTGCCAGCAGCCCGGACACGAGCTCCTACAATGAGCAGTTCTTC. The J gene is TRBJ2-1, the V gene TRBV7-8; D may be TRBD1 (5 bases). Germline CDR1 reads SGHVS; CDR2 reads FQNEAQ. The V end was cut by 5 bases, the J end by 0 bases, with 11 bases between. The CDR3 spans 15 residues.